These 32 T cell receptor beta chains share one sample of origin, sequenced in a study of blood T cell repertoires in COVID-19. The assay was immunoSEQ multiplex PCR, and TCRdb's table has in-frame clones only and misses some. The sample has 220,000 or so clones, around four fifths seen once. The sequencing sample was made of peripheral blood. The receptors derive from a woman at least 80 years old with COVID-19, enrolled during active disease.

The rearrangement joins TRBV28 to TRBJ1-5; 7 bases align to TRBD1. The CDR3 spans 12 residues. Germline V gives CDR1 MDHEN, CDR2 SYDVKM. Losses at the gene ends were 6 bases for V and 5 bases for J; bases not matched to a gene: 1. The CDR3 nucleotides read TGTGCCAGCAGGGGGACAGATCAGCCCCAGCATTTT. Its translation: CASRGTDQPQHF.

The chain combines TRBV5-1 with TRBJ2-1; weak D call: TRBD1 (5 bases). V was pared by 0 bases and J by 2 bases, with 9 bases between. Per germline, CDR1 SGHRS and CDR2 YFSETQ. The CDR3 contains 15 residues. The CDR3 is CASSLVTATYNEQFF. The CDR3 DNA reads as TGCGCCAGCAGCTTGGTGACAGCCACCTACAATGAGCAGTTCTTC.

J is TRBJ1-3 and V is TRBV15, with D possibly TRBD1 on 5 matching bases. CDR3 length: 16 amino acids. Germline V gene lookup returns CDR1 LNHNV and CDR2 YYDKDF (reference sequence). Trimming took off 5 bases at V and 2 bases at J, with 16 bases between the two ends. The CDR3 nucleotides read TGTGCCACCAGCCGCTTAGACAGTAGAACTGGAAACACCATATATTTT. Protein: CATSRLDSRTGNTIYF. Combining the CDR3 with reference TRBV15 and TRBJ1-3 gives the whole variable domain DAMVIQNPRYQVTQFGKPVTLSCSQTLNHNVMYWYQQKSSQAPKLLFHYYDKDFNNEADTPDNFQSRRPNTSFCFLDIRSPGLGDTAMYLCATSRLDSRTGNTIYFGEGSWLTVV.

The V gene is TRBV5-1, the J gene TRBJ1-4; no reliable D call. Trimming took 6 bases from V and 0 from J, leaving 12 bases between them. Germline assignment: CDR1 SGHRS and CDR2 YFSETQ. The CDR3 has 15 residues. The CDR3 protein is CASTPGGATNEKLFF. CDR3 bases: TGCGCCAGCACCCCAGGAGGAGCAACTAATGAAAAACTGTTTTTT.

The J gene is TRBJ2-1, the V gene TRBV12-3 or TRBV12-4; possibly TRBD2 for D (5 bases). The V end lost 6 bases, the J end lost 8 bases, and 11 bases lay between the germline ends. The CDR3 extends over 12 amino acids. The CDR3 loop reads CASSPTRDEQFF. The CDR3 DNA follows: TGTGCCAGCAGCCCTACTAGGGATGAGCAGTTCTTC.

The chain couples TRBV29-1 to TRBJ2-2; TRBD1 is a possible D gene (5 bases). This CDR3 has 14 amino acids. Germline CDR1 reads SQVTM; CDR2 reads ANQGSEA. V dropped 3 bases and J dropped 5 bases, with 13 bases sitting between them. The CDR3 here is CSVDKGRGTGELFF. CDR3 bases: TGCAGCGTTGATAAGGGGCGAGGTACCGGGGAGCTGTTTTTT.

The genes are TRBV5-1 and TRBJ2-7; D perhaps matches TRBD1 (6 bases). V gave up 3 bases and J gave up 3 bases, with 16 bases separating them. Germline values: CDR1 SGHRS, CDR2 YFSETQ. CDR3 length: 15 amino acids. CDR3 in DNA: TGCGCCAGCAGCTCGTCGCCGGGACAATACTACGAGCAGTACTTC. It yields the protein CASSSSPGQYYEQYF.

The chain couples TRBV28 to TRBJ2-7; 9 bases map to TRBD1. The trim removed 6 bases at V and 7 bases at J, leaving 10 bases unmatched. CDR1 is MDHEN, CDR2 SYDVKM, per germline. The CDR3 has 14 residues. The CDR3 loop is CASSQGQGGREQYF. The CDR3 coding sequence is TGTGCCAGCAGCCAGGGACAGGGAGGTCGGGAGCAGTACTTC.

The V and J genes are TRBV10-3 and TRBJ1-4; TRBD1 matches at 10 bases. The CDR3 has 14 residues. The V gene end was trimmed by 6 bases and the J gene end by 7 bases; junction bases not matched to a gene: 5. Germline V CDR1 and CDR2: ENHRY, SYGVKD. This CDR3 reads CAISPGQGTEKLFF. DNA of the CDR3: TGTGCCATCAGCCCGGGACAGGGGACTGAAAAACTGTTTTTT.

This chain uses TRBV6-2 or TRBV6-3 with TRBJ2-1, with TRBD2 matching over 12 bases. This CDR3 contains 15 residues. With 6 bases clipped from V and 7 bases from J, the junction kept 7 bases outside the gene matches. CDR1 MNHEY and CDR2 SVGEGT come from the germline V gene. The CDR3 loop reads CASSQTSGRWNEQFF. CDR3 coding DNA: TGTGCCAGCAGCCAGACTAGCGGGAGATGGAATGAGCAGTTCTTC.

The chain combines TRBV7-9 with TRBJ2-7, with no clear D. In germline, CDR1 is SEHNR, CDR2 FQNEAQ (reference sequence). Between the trimmed V and J ends, which lost 7 bases and 0 bases, there was a span of 19 bases. The CDR3 runs 16 residues. This chain's CDR3 is CASTSVTDPSSYEQYF. The CDR3 DNA follows: TGTGCCAGCACCTCCGTCACGGATCCTAGCTCCTACGAGCAGTACTTC.

V gene TRBV3-1 (or the pseudogene TRBV3-2) combines with J gene TRBJ1-5; D perhaps matches TRBD1 (5 bases). Trimming pared 1 base from V and 7 bases from J, leaving 11 bases between. This CDR3 spans 14 amino acids. Germline V CDR1 and CDR2: LGHDT, YNNKEL (reference sequence). CDR3 in DNA: TGTGCCAGCAGCCAAGGCAGGGCGGGACAGCCCCAGCATTTT. Translated, it gives CASSQGRAGQPQHF.

The genes are TRBV9 and TRBJ2-1, with 14 bases matching TRBD2. CDR1 is SGDLS, CDR2 YYNGEE, per germline. The CDR3 covers 15 residues. J was trimmed by 8 bases and V by 3 bases; bases with no gene match: 4. The CDR3: CASSAGTSGSDEQFF. In DNA, the CDR3 is TGTGCCAGCAGCGCGGGGACTAGCGGGAGCGATGAGCAGTTCTTC.

This chain connects TRBV20-1 to TRBJ1-2, with D unclear. Germline V lookup: CDR1 DFQATT, CDR2 SNEGSKA (reference sequence). Trimming took off 5 bases at V and 7 bases at J, with 11 bases between the two ends. This CDR3 region has 11 residues. Here the CDR3 reads CSAPLTGGYTF. In nucleotides, the CDR3 is TGCAGTGCTCCTCTTACGGGTGGCTACACCTTC.

The chain joins TRBV2 to TRBJ1-1; 9 nucleotides match TRBD1. CDR3 size: 14 residues. Germline-derived CDR1 and CDR2 are SNHLY and FYNNEI. The V and J ends lost 5 bases and 7 bases, in that order; junction bases with no gene match: 8. The CDR3, as DNA: TGTGCCAGCAGTAGGGACAGGGACGCCGGTGAAGCTTTCTTT. Amino acids: CASSRDRDAGEAFF. Full variable domain (missing parts from reference TRBV2 and TRBJ1-1): EPEVTQTPSHQVTQMGQEVILRCVPISNHLYFYWYRQILGQKVEFLVSFYNNEISEKSEIFDDQFSVERPDGSNFTLKIRSTKLEDSAMYFCASSRDRDAGEAFFGQGTRLTVV.

The chain joins TRBV5-1 to TRBJ2-5; D is possibly TRBD2 (6 bases). The V end lost 0 bases, the J end lost 1 base, and 10 bases lay between the germline ends. The CDR3 extends over 15 amino acids. Germline CDR1 and CDR2: SGHRS and YFSETQ. CDR3 coding DNA: TGCGCCAGCAGCTTGGCCGGGACTCTCCAAGAGACCCAGTACTTC. Amino acids: CASSLAGTLQETQYF.

J is TRBJ1-5 and V is TRBV14; D may be TRBD1 (5 bases). There are 18 residues in the CDR3. Germline V gene sequence: CDR1 SGHDN, CDR2 FVKESK. The V gene lost 0 bases and the J gene lost 2 bases, with 17 bases spanning the gap. CDR3 loop: CASSQDVFGWGGNQPQHF. In DNA, the CDR3 is TGTGCCAGCAGCCAAGATGTTTTCGGTTGGGGGGGCAATCAGCCCCAGCATTTT.

This sequence joins TRBV19 and TRBJ2-5; 7 bases align to TRBD1. With 6 bases clipped from V and 0 bases from J, the junction kept 7 bases outside the gene matches. This CDR3 is 15 amino acids long. The germline gives CDR1 LNHDA, CDR2 SQIVND (reference sequence). The CDR3 coding sequence is TGTGCCAGTAGGAACAGGGGTTCCAACCAAGAGACCCAGTACTTC. Amino acid sequence: CASRNRGSNQETQYF.

This clone was picked up many times. The CDR3 loop is CATSRGDRYNEQFF. The CDR3 DNA follows: TGTGCCACTTCCAGGGGCGATAGGTACAATGAGCAGTTCTTC. The chain uses TRBV28 and TRBJ2-1; D might be TRBD1 (6 bases). The germline V gene has CDR1 MDHEN and CDR2 SYDVKM. Trimming removed 10 bases from V and 4 bases from J, with 17 bases in between. This CDR3 comprises 14 residues.

J is TRBJ2-2 and V is TRBV14, with 7 bases identical to TRBD2. Unmatched junction bases numbered 9, after V lost 2 bases and J lost 6 bases. Germline V gene lookup returns CDR1 SGHDN and CDR2 FVKESK. The CDR3 spans 16 residues. This CDR3 reads CASSQPAGVASGELFF. CDR3 in DNA: TGTGCCAGCAGCCAACCCGCGGGGGTCGCGTCCGGGGAGCTGTTTTTT.

This clone was counted once. Other DNA sequences from this sample encode an identical CDR3 as well. The chain couples TRBV5-1 to TRBJ1-5; D is undetermined. V lost 0 bases, J lost 2 bases, and 3 bases lay in between. Germline V CDR1 and CDR2: SGHRS, YFSETQ. This CDR3 contains 13 residues. CDR3 protein: CASSLAGNQPQHF. DNA for the CDR3: TGCGCCAGCAGCTTGGCAGGCAATCAGCCCCAGCATTTT.

The rearrangement joins TRBV14 to TRBJ2-7; D is unclear. Per the germline V gene, CDR1 is SGHDN and CDR2 is FVKESK. V was cut by 4 bases and J by 0 bases, with 10 bases left in between. The CDR3 runs to 14 residues. CDR3 sequence (DNA): TGTGCCAGCAGCCGAAGAGGATACTCCTACGAGCAGTACTTC. This codes for CASSRRGYSYEQYF.

The chain joins TRBV11-3 to TRBJ1-1, with a tentative D call TRBD1 (6 bases). Germline CDR1 reads SGHNT; CDR2 reads YENEEA. The V and J ends lost 4 bases and 2 bases respectively, with 8 bases between them. This CDR3 is 13 amino acids long. Here the CDR3 DNA reads TGTGCCAGCAGCTGGGGACATAACACTGAAGCTTTCTTT. This codes for CASSWGHNTEAFF.

This clone was picked up a small number of times. The junction and the germline gene differ at one end; a read error may be behind it. The chain employs TRBV25-1 and TRBJ1-2, with D tentatively TRBD1 (6 bases). In germline, CDR1 is MGHDK, CDR2 SYGVNS. The CDR3 is made up of 16 amino acids. The chain's CDR3 is CASSEAGDTTNYGYTF. In DNA, the CDR3 is TGTGCCAGCAGTGAAGCAGGGGATACCACTAATTATGGCTACACCTTC.

The rearrangement links TRBV7-9 to TRBJ2-1; weak D call: TRBD2 (5 bases). The V and J ends lost 5 bases and 6 bases respectively, with 20 bases between them. From germline, CDR1 is SEHNR and CDR2 FQNEAQ (reference sequence). The CDR3 contains 16 residues. CDR3 DNA sequence: TGTGCCAGCAGCCCCCTGGAGCTAGCTTTGGGCAATGAGCAGTTCTTC. Protein: CASSPLELALGNEQFF.

The chain couples TRBV5-4 to TRBJ2-2; 8 bases map to TRBD2. Trimming cost V 4 bases and J 6 bases; bases outside gene matches: 11. The germline gives CDR1 SGHNT, CDR2 YYREEE (reference sequence). This CDR3 is built from 16 residues. The CDR3 region has the DNA TGTGCCAGCAGCCTCGGGGGGGCATTTAGCGCCGGGGAGCTGTTTTTT. This codes for CASSLGGAFSAGELFF.

CDR3 protein: CASSQTSDTGELFF. Written as DNA, the CDR3 is TGTGCCAGCAGTCAAACTAGCGACACCGGGGAGCTGTTTTTT. The V gene is TRBV7-3, the J gene TRBJ2-2, with 7 bases identical to TRBD2. J was trimmed by 3 bases and V by 6 bases; bases with no gene match: 4. CDR1 SGHTA and CDR2 FQGTGA come from the germline V gene. The CDR3 consists of 14 residues.

The J gene is TRBJ2-2, the V gene TRBV3-1 (or the pseudogene TRBV3-2), with TRBD1 matching over 7 bases. The trim removed 3 bases at V and 2 bases at J, leaving 6 bases unmatched. Per the germline V gene, CDR1 is LGHDT and CDR2 is YNNKEL (reference sequence). The CDR3 spans 16 residues. DNA of the CDR3: TGTGCCAGCAGCCATAGGACAGGCTATAACACCGGGGAGCTGTTTTTT. It codes for CASSHRTGYNTGELFF.

V is TRBV9 and J is TRBJ1-4; D is ambiguous. Between the trimmed V and J ends, which lost 4 bases and 0 bases, there was a span of 16 bases. The CDR3 covers 17 residues. Germline V gene sequence: CDR1 SGDLS, CDR2 YYNGEE. The CDR3 DNA sequence: TGTGCCAGCAGCCCATCGGGAATGTTGGCAACTAATGAAAAACTGTTTTTT. Protein sequence: CASSPSGMLATNEKLFF.

Concerning this clone itself: Other nucleotide sequences in the sample specify the same CDR3. This rearrangement joins TRBV19 to TRBJ1-6; the D gene is possibly TRBD1 (5 bases). V dropped 3 bases and J dropped 0 bases, with 9 bases sitting between them. Germline V lookup: CDR1 LNHDA, CDR2 SQIVND (reference sequence). This CDR3 region has 16 residues. The CDR3 region is CASSIGGSSYNSPLHF. CDR3 nucleotides: TGTGCCAGTAGTATTGGGGGGAGCTCCTATAATTCACCCCTCCACTTT.

The chain combines TRBV19 with TRBJ1-3; tentatively, D is TRBD1 (6 bases). Germline CDR1 reads LNHDA; CDR2 reads SQIVND (reference sequence). With 2 bases removed from V and 0 bases from J, the gap between germline ends came to 11 bases. The CDR3 extends over 16 amino acids. CDR3 nucleotide sequence: TGTGCCAGTAGTATACCGACAGGACCCTCTGGAAACACCATATATTTT. It is translated as CASSIPTGPSGNTIYF.

This chain joins TRBV7-2 and TRBJ1-1; D is undetermined. Trimming shortened V by 4 bases and J by 5 bases, and 8 bases separated the two germline ends. This CDR3 is 12 amino acids long. Germline CDR1 SGHTA, CDR2 FQGNSA. The CDR3 sequence: CASSSRGTEAFF. The DNA for the CDR3 is TGTGCCAGCAGCTCCCGGGGAACTGAAGCTTTCTTT.